Reported below is one T cell receptor (beta chain). A single count supports this clone. This receptor's antigen is unknown. The input lacks base qualities; no much larger clone sits a single base away. Collaborating institutions collected whole blood in K2EDTA tubes following their own protocols. For TCRbeta analysis, collaborator samples were shipped as frozen whole blood, as isolated PBMCs, or as DNA extracted from either sample type. The immunoSEQ Assay, a bias-controlled multiplex PCR, was used to amplify TCRbeta CDR3 regions from genomic DNA. In the original analysis: Nucleated cell counts per sample were estimated from amplification of reference gene primers within the assay. Sequence reads were collapsed and filtered to measure the absolute abundance of every unique TCRbeta CDR3 rearrangement. For each sample, productive Simpson clonality was calculated as the square root of Simpson's diversity index over productive rearrangements. This immuneACCESS table, as held by TCRdb, lists in-frame sequences with V and J called but not all clones. Of the missing ones, under half trace to an unresolved V gene in checked studies; the others have no known cause. For V, J and clone size, that table is used; D and trimming come from the DNA. Present in this sample are 130,000 to 150,000 clones, 70% to 90% of which were seen just once. Around 5% of the sample comes from the top ten.

These data originate in a study of blood T cell repertoires in COVID-19 (dated by TCRdb to about 2020). Concerning the study at large: Samples from collaborators originated in the United States, Italy and Spain and spanned both the acute and convalescent phases of COVID-19. The prospective study material was composed of cDNA or gDNA derived from T cells, B-cell-depleted T cells, or PBMCs. Subjects who had been exposed to COVID-19, were actively infected with it, or had recovered from it provided the deeply sampled blood TCRbeta repertoires that made up the dataset. The repertoires were made available in a free public database intended to serve as a resource for research on the immune response to SARS-CoV-2. The samples were drawn from the first 160 participants of the ongoing ImmuneRACE study and from some 1,300 subjects provided by 6 global collaborators. The sample metadata nearly always contained a de-identified subject ID, COVID-19 status, age in years and sex. Where available, HLA class I and class II types were taken from metadata supplied by the sample provider and were not determined by assay-based typing. Here is what the overall study found, with its caveats: The quantity of clinical and demographic metadata differed by source and by participant and was supplied without curation.

This clonotype was sampled from a woman in her forties or fifties with acute or convalescent COVID-19. The sequenced sample consisted of peripheral blood.

CDR3 sequence: CASSQGTGGAQPQHF. At the DNA level, the sequence is TGTGCCAGCAGCCAAGGTACGGGGGGGGCTCAGCCCCAGCATTTT. The V and J genes are TRBV3-1 (or the pseudogene TRBV3-2) and TRBJ1-5, with TRBD1 tentatively as D gene (6 bases match). V loses 1 base, J loses 6 bases, and the germline ends lie 13 bases apart. The CDR3 measures 15 amino acids from cysteine to phenylalanine. Only the CDR3 DNA is retained, 45 bases long and in frame from the first base. CDR1 and CDR2, per the germline V gene (reference sequence), are LGHDT and YNNKEL.